The subject of this entry is one T cell receptor (beta chain). What it binds is not known. Only in-frame clones appear in the TCRdb table, and some are missing; sequencing was by immunoSEQ multiplex PCR. The table records roughly 40,000 clones, roughly four fifths of them present only once. These data are taken from a study of immune evolution from preneoplasia to lung adenocarcinoma. Study results and caveats: Compared with EGFR-mutant or double wild-type lesions, KRAS-mutant nodules were more clonal. Clonality was highest in normal lung, lower in later-stage lesions apparently.

V lost 4 bases and J lost 0, with 10 bases in between. Looked up from germline, CDR1 is MNHEY and CDR2 is SMNVEV (reference sequence). This CDR3 has 14 amino acids. Patient tissue came from resections in Japan or China, 2014–2017. Premalignant or tumor cells were enriched by macro-dissection after pathologic assessment. Sequenced: FFPE invasive lung adenocarcinoma tissue. This clonotype originated in a person aged 55 to 70 with lung adenocarcinoma. The chain joins TRBV27 to TRBJ2-7; D not resolved. In DNA form, the CDR3 reads TGTGCCAGCAGTTCGGCAGACTTCTCCTACGAGCAGTACTTC. This gives the protein CASSSADFSYEQYF.